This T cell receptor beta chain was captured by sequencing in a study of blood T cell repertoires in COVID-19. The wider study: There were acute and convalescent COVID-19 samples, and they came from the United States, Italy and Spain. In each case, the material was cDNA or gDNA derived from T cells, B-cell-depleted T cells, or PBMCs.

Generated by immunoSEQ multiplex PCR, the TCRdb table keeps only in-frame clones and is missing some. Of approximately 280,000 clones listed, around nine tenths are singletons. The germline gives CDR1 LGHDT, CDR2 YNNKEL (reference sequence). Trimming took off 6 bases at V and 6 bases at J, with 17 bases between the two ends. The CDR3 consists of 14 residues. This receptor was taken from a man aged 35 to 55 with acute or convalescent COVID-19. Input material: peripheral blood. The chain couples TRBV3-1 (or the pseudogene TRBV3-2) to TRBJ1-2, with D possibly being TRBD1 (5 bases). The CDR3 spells CASSPFARADGYTF. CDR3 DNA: TGTGCCAGCAGTCCCTTCGCCAGGGCAGATGGCTACACCTTC.